This entry features one TCR beta chain sequence. This CDR3 is 12 amino acids long. With 7 bases clipped from V and 6 bases from J, the junction kept 5 bases outside the gene matches. The V gene's germline CDR1 is LNHDA and CDR2 SQIVND (reference sequence). The sample belongs to a study of blood T cell repertoires in COVID-19. Here immunoSEQ multiplex PCR was the method, and the copy in TCRdb shows in-frame clones only, minus some. The data hold about 270,000 clones, with about nine tenths observed a single time. Source material: PBMCs or T cells enriched from blood (not recorded which). The chain couples TRBV19 to TRBJ2-7; 8 positions match TRBD1. This TCR derives from a woman in her fifties or sixties who had recovered from COVID-19. The CDR3 region is CASMNRGSEQYF. Written as DNA, the CDR3 is TGTGCCAGTATGAACAGGGGGTCCGAGCAGTACTTC.